These 10 T cell receptor beta chains came from one sample sequenced in a study of blood T cells in healthy people across ages. A second PCR, run for about 7 to 11 cycles, used a sample-barcoded 5' primer plus a J-beta primer mix. From the 5' RACE reads, TCRdb called clonotypes with MiXCR, one entry per CDR3 protein. Of around 1,500,000 distinct CDR3 sequences in the sample, 42% were seen once. Sequenced input: blood. The source of these receptors is a woman aged 18-35 years in good health.

Worth noting for this clonotype: A much larger clone sits a single nucleotide away, making a read error possible. The CDR3 does not close with the conserved phenylalanine or tryptophan, likely indicating a read error. The chain employs TRBV20-1 and TRBJ2-4; TRBD2 matches 10 bases. V lost 5 bases, J lost 4 bases, and 11 bases stayed unmatched. Germline values: CDR1 DFQATT, CDR2 SNEGSKA (reference sequence). The CDR3 totals 16 residues. CDR3 sequence: CSALYQTSGLKNIQYL. The CDR3 DNA reads TGCAGTGCTCTTTACCAGACTAGCGGGCTTAAAAACATTCAGTACCTC.

This clonotype was picked up many times. In DNA, the CDR3 is TGCGCCAGCAGTGATCCAGGGACGGTCCCAGAGACCCAGTACTTC. Protein: CASSDPGTVPETQYF. The chain uses TRBV10-1 and TRBJ2-5; D is perhaps TRBD1 or TRBD2 (5 bases each). V was clipped by 3 bases and J by 4 bases, with 15 bases between them. Germline CDR1 is WNHNN and CDR2 is SYGVQD (reference sequence). This CDR3 is 15 amino acids long.

This clonotype has more than one count but fewer than ten. The gene calls are TRBV7-2 and TRBJ2-3; TRBD2 matches at 8 bases. This CDR3 contains 18 residues. Germline CDR1 and CDR2: SGHTA and FQGNSA. The trim removed 1 base at V and 2 bases at J, leaving 11 bases unmatched. The CDR3 sequence is CASSLGGGGGTTTDTQYF. The CDR3 DNA sequence: TGTGCCAGCAGCTTAGGGGGTGGCGGGGGGACCACCACAGATACGCAGTATTTT.

This clonotype was counted only a few times. The chain recombines TRBV7-2 with TRBJ1-5; no firm D call. V gave up 3 bases and J gave up 7 bases, with 13 bases separating them. Germline CDR1 SGHTA, CDR2 FQGNSA. CDR3 size: 14 residues. The CDR3 is CASSFMASGQPQHF. In nucleotides, the CDR3 is TGTGCCAGCAGCTTCATGGCCTCCGGGCAGCCCCAGCATTTT.

This clonotype has more than one count but fewer than ten. The chain is built from TRBV20-1 and TRBJ1-6; tentatively, D is TRBD1 (6 bases). Germline loops: CDR1 DFQATT, CDR2 SNEGSKA (reference sequence). Deletions cut 6 bases from V and 5 bases from J, with 17 bases between. This CDR3 is 15 amino acids long. CDR3 coding DNA: TGCAGTGCGACACAGGGCCCACCAGATAATTCACCCCTCCACTTT. Protein: CSATQGPPDNSPLHF.

This clonotype was counted a few times. The chain uses TRBV20-1 and TRBJ2-1; TRBD2 is a possible D gene (6 bases). The CDR3 has 13 amino acids. Trimming left V 3 bases short and J 5 bases short, with 11 bases between. CDR1 is DFQATT, CDR2 SNEGSKA, per germline (reference sequence). CDR3 region: CSARGGANNEQFF. CDR3 in DNA: TGCAGTGCTAGGGGCGGGGCGAACAATGAGCAGTTCTTC.

This clonotype was counted only a few times. The CDR3, as DNA: TGTGCCAGCAGCCAAGATAGACGGATAGGAGGTAACGGCTACACCTTC. Translated: CASSQDRRIGGNGYTF. The rearrangement links TRBV3-1 to TRBJ1-2; D is unresolved. The CDR3 is 16 amino acids. Trimming removed 0 bases at V and 8 bases at J, with 19 bases between. Germline-derived CDR1 and CDR2 are LGHDT and YNNKEL (reference sequence).

This chain connects TRBV15 to TRBJ2-7; D not certain. The J call could be wrong; TRBJ2-5 is a better fit for the DNA end. There are 16 residues in the CDR3. Germline CDR1 is LNHNV and CDR2 is YYDKDF (reference sequence). The CDR3 loop reads CATSREIGSGRETQYF. Here the CDR3 DNA reads TGTGCCACCAGCAGAGAGATCGGGTCCGGTAGAGAGACCCAGTACTTC.

With respect to this clonotype: The germline gene is not matched at one end of the junction; a read error may be the cause. The chain recombines TRBV5-1 with TRBJ2-5, with a weak D call TRBD1 (6 bases). Looked up from germline, CDR1 is SGHRS and CDR2 is YFSETQ. The CDR3 runs 14 residues. The CDR3 DNA reads TGCGCCAGCAGCTTGAGGGGACAAGGAGAGGCCCAGTACTTC. This sequence encodes CASSLRGQGEAQYF.

The genes are TRBV12-3 or TRBV12-4 and TRBJ2-7, with 11 bases identical to TRBD2. V gave up 5 bases and J gave up 7 bases; unmatched junction bases: 13. The CDR3 totals 16 residues. CDR3 sequence: CASSPLAGGPYNEQYF. CDR3 nucleotide sequence: TGTGCCAGCAGTCCCTTAGCGGGGGGGCCCTACAATGAGCAGTACTTC.